This T cell receptor beta chain derives from a study of blood T cell repertoires in COVID-19 (TCRdb year 2020). For the study in its entirety: Samples from collaborators originated in the United States, Italy and Spain and spanned both the acute and convalescent phases of COVID-19. The prospective study material was composed of cDNA or gDNA derived from T cells, B-cell-depleted T cells, or PBMCs. Deeply sampled blood TCRbeta repertoires from subjects exposed to, actively infected with, or recovered from COVID-19 were included in the dataset. A freely available public database, intended as a resource for researchers studying the immune response to SARS-CoV-2, is where the repertoires were released. The samples were drawn from two sources: the first 160 participants of the ongoing ImmuneRACE study, and 1,254 subjects contributed by 6 global collaborators. Sample metadata almost always included a de-identified subject ID, COVID-19 status, age in years and sex. HLA class I and class II types, where available, came from metadata supplied by the sample provider rather than from assay-based typing. Study-wide conclusions, independent of this receptor: The amount of clinical and demographic metadata varied by source and participant and was provided uncurated.

Clipping removes 4 bases from V and 4 bases from J, with 4 as the unmatched junction base count. CDR1 and CDR2 are drawn from the germline V gene: KGHSH, LQKENI. The CDR3 starts with the cysteine, ends with the phenylalanine, and has 13 residues. Only the CDR3 part of the read is kept: 39 bases, read in frame from the first base. The collaborating institutions used their own protocols to collect whole blood in K2EDTA tubes. For TCRbeta analysis, collaborator samples were shipped as frozen whole blood, as isolated PBMCs, or as DNA extracted from either sample type. TCRbeta CDR3 regions were amplified from genomic DNA by means of the immunoSEQ Assay, a bias-controlled multiplex PCR. From the authors' description of their analysis: The number of nucleated cells in each sample was estimated by amplification of reference gene primers within the assay. To quantify the absolute abundance of each unique TCRbeta CDR3 rearrangement, sequence reads were collapsed and filtered. Productive Simpson clonality was computed per sample as the square root of Simpson's diversity index over productive rearrangements. TCRdb mirrors the immuneACCESS table, restricted to in-frame sequences. Some clones are absent from its copies; in checked studies, under half trace to an unresolved V gene, and the reason for the others is unknown. D and trimming were read from the DNA, whereas the V and J calls and clone size are those reported in that table. This sample is represented by 150,000 to 200,000 clones; around 76% of them were singletons. Of the sample, over 7.5% falls within the top ten clones.

On this clone: Its recognized antigen is unknown. No much larger clonotype is one base removed from it; base qualities were not supplied.

Recombination joined TRBV18 with TRBJ2-7; TRBD1 matches 7 bases in the middle. The origin of this receptor is a woman in her 70s with acute or convalescent COVID-19. Sequenced: peripheral blood. The nucleotide sequence is given as TGTGCCAGCTCACTGGACAGGATGTACGAGCAGTACTTC. It encodes CASSLDRMYEQYF.